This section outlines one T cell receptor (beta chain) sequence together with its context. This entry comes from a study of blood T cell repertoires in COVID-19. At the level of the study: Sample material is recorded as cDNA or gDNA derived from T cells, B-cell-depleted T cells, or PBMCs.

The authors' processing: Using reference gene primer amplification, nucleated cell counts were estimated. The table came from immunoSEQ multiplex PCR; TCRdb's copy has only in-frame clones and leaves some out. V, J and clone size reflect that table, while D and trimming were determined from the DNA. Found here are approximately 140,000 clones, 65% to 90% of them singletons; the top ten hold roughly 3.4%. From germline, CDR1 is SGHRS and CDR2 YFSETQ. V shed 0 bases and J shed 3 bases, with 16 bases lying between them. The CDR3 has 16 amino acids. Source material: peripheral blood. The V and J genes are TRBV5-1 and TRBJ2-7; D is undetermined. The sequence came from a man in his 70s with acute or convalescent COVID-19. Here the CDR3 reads CASSLVPSQALYEQYF. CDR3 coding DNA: TGCGCCAGCAGCTTGGTCCCCTCCCAGGCGCTCTACGAGCAGTACTTC.